A selection of T cell receptor beta chains follows, all from one sample in a study of OX40 agonist ivuxolimab in advanced cancers. Assay used: immunoSEQ multiplex PCR; TCRdb lists only in-frame clones, some missing. The table records some 77,000 clones, over 70% of them present only once. Sequences were derived from CD4+ or CD8+ T cells sorted from blood, sampled in a trial of the OX40 agonist ivuxolimab. The receptors here all came from an adult with an advanced solid tumor such as melanoma, head and neck, liver or kidney cancer. Each CDR3 is given with its conserved first and last residue. D genes are given only for firm matches. Some rows mark clone size as missing; the rest say once, few, many or name a class of expanded clone.

D gene: NA
V gene: TRBV30
clone size: NA
J gene: TRBJ2-3
CDR3 protein: CASNWGHTQYF
CDR3 DNA: TGTGCCTCAAATTGGGGACATACGCAGTATTTT

D gene: NA
V gene: TRBV4-1
clone size: NA
J gene: TRBJ2-2
CDR3 protein: CASSQEGFGTGELFF
CDR3 DNA: TGCGCCAGCAGCCAAGAGGGCTTCGGGACCGGGGAGCTGTTTTTT

D gene: NA
V gene: TRBV2
clone size: few
J gene: TRBJ2-7
CDR3 protein: CASSALAGDHEQYF
CDR3 DNA: TGTGCCAGCAGTGCTCTGGCAGGGGACCACGAGCAGTACTTC

D gene: TRBD1
V gene: TRBV28
clone size: NA
J gene: TRBJ2-7
CDR3 protein: CASSLRQGANEQYF
CDR3 DNA: TGTGCCAGCAGTTTGAGGCAGGGGGCGAACGAGCAGTACTTC

D gene: NA
V gene: TRBV6-5
clone size: NA
J gene: TRBJ1-2
CDR3 protein: CAGSSGIGYTF
CDR3 DNA: TGTGCCGGCAGTTCTGGGATTGGCTACACCTTC

D gene: TRBD1
V gene: TRBV7-9
clone size: NA
J gene: TRBJ2-5
CDR3 protein: CASSLYRGRWETQYF
CDR3 DNA: TGTGCCAGCAGCTTATACAGGGGGCGGTGGGAGACCCAGTACTTC

D gene: NA
V gene: TRBV5-1
clone size: NA
J gene: TRBJ1-4
CDR3 protein: CASSLESSPEKLFF
CDR3 DNA: TGCGCCAGCAGCTTGGAGTCTTCTCCTGAAAAACTGTTTTTT

D gene: NA
V gene: TRBV5-1
clone size: NA
J gene: TRBJ2-6
CDR3 protein: CASSWTGANVLTF
CDR3 DNA: TGCGCCAGCAGCTGGACTGGGGCCAACGTCCTGACTTTC

D gene: NA
V gene: TRBV11-2
clone size: NA
J gene: TRBJ2-7
CDR3 protein: CASSSGWAVSYEQYF
CDR3 DNA: TGTGCCAGCAGCTCCGGTTGGGCAGTATCCTACGAGCAGTACTTC

D gene: NA
V gene: TRBV6-5
clone size: few
J gene: TRBJ2-6
CDR3 protein: CASSFSGANVLTF
CDR3 DNA: TGTGCCAGCAGTTTTTCTGGGGCCAACGTCCTGACTTTC